This section outlines one T cell receptor (beta chain) sequence together with its context. Its target is not known. The data are from a study of a mutant IDH1 vaccine in newly diagnosed glioma. Study-level background: Earlier care involved radiotherapy, temozolomide, or both, and the majority received both.

Findings of the study overall: Vaccine-induced responses were seen in roughly 93% of patients, spanning several MHC alleles.

Sequencing was performed with immunoSEQ multiplex PCR; in TCRdb, only in-frame clones are kept and a portion is missing. The table has about 92,000 clones, 80% to 90% seen once; the top ten hold around 7.4%. Specified time point: baseline, week 1 (first vaccination visit). Treatment reported: pre-vaccination baseline after standard-of-care therapy. Trimming took off 0 bases at V and 7 bases at J, with 13 bases between the two ends. CDR3 length: 16 residues. The germline CDR1 and CDR2 sequences are MGHRA and YSYEKL. The sample was PBMCs, taken from a glioma patient treated with radiotherapy, temozolomide or both. The TCR was taken from a woman aged 45-60 years with glioma. This sequence joins TRBV4-1 and TRBJ1-6; a possible D gene is TRBD1 (6 bases). For the CDR3, the DNA is TGCGCCAGCAGCCAAGATCCCCAGGGGCGAAATTCACCCCTCCACTTT. The encoded protein is CASSQDPQGRNSPLHF.